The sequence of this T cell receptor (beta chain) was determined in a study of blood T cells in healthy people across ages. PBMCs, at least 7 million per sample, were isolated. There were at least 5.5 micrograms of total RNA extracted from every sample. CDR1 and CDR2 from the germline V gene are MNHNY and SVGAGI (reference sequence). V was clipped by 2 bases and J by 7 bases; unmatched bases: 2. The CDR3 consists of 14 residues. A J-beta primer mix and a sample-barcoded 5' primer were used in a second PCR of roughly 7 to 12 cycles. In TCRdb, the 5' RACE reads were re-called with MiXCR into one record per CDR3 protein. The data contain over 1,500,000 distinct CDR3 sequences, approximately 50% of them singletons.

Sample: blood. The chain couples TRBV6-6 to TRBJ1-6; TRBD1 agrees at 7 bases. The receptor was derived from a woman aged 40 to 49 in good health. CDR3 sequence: CASSYDRENSPLHF. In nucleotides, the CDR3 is TGTGCCAGCAGTTACGACAGGGAAAATTCACCCCTCCACTTT.